This T cell receptor beta chain was identified during a study of T cells in Graves' hyperthyroidism and ophthalmopathy. Overall study context: Peripheral blood was drawn at first diagnosis, prior to all treatment.

RNA transcripts yielded amplified TCR beta CDR3 regions. In the first-round RT-PCR of the TCR CDR3, the HTBI primer set was used. Each CDR3 protein is one row after TCRdb ran MiXCR on the multiplex PCR reads. The data hold around 340,000 distinct CDR3 sequences, with roughly 15% observed a single time. The CDR3 contains 18 residues. V shed 6 bases and J 2 bases; nucleotides not matched to a gene: 17. Germline values: CDR1 MNHNS, CDR2 SASEGT. This clonotype was recorded at least ten times. This sequence was found in a woman in her thirties with Graves' hyperthyroidism that later progressed to Graves' ophthalmopathy. Sequenced sample: blood. The chain combines TRBV6-1 with TRBJ1-1; 8 nucleotides agree with TRBD1. Here the CDR3 DNA reads TGTGCCAGCAGCTCCCTCACAGGGGGTGACGTGTATAACACTGAAGCTTTCTTT. Protein: CASSSLTGGDVYNTEAFF.